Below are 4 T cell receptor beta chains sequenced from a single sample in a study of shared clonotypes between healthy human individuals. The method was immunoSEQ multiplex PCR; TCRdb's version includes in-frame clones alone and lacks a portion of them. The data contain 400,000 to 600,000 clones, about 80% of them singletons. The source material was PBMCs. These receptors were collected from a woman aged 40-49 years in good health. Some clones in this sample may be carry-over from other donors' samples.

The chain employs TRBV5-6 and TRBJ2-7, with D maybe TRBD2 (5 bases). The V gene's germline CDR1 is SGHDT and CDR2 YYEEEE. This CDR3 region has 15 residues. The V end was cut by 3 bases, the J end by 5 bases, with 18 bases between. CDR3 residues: CASSSLPDSQNEQYF. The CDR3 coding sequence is TGTGCCAGCAGCTCCCTCCCGGACTCCCAGAACGAGCAGTACTTC.

DNA of the CDR3: TGTGCCAGCAGCTTAGGGCGGACCGACAAGAACACCGGGGAGCTGTTTTTT. Translating it yields CASSLGRTDKNTGELFF. The V gene is TRBV7-6, the J gene TRBJ2-2, with D unclear. Trimming shortened V by 1 base and J by 1 base, and 13 bases separated the two germline ends. This CDR3 has 17 amino acids. CDR1 and CDR2 (germline): SGHVS, FNYEAQ.

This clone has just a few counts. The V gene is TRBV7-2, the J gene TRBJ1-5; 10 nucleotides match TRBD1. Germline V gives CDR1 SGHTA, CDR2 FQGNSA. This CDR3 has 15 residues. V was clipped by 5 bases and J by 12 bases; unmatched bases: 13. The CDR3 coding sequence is TGTGCCAGCAGCGCCTACGCCGGGACAGGGGCCTTCCAGCATTTT. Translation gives CASSAYAGTGAFQHF.

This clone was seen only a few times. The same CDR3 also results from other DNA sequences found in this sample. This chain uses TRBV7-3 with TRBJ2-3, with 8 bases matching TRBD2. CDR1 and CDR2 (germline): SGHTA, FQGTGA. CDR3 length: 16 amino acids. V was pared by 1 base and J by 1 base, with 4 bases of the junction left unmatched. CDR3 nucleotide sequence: TGTGCCAGCAGCTTAAGCGCGGGAGGCGGCACAGATACGCAGTATTTT. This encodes CASSLSAGGGTDTQYF.